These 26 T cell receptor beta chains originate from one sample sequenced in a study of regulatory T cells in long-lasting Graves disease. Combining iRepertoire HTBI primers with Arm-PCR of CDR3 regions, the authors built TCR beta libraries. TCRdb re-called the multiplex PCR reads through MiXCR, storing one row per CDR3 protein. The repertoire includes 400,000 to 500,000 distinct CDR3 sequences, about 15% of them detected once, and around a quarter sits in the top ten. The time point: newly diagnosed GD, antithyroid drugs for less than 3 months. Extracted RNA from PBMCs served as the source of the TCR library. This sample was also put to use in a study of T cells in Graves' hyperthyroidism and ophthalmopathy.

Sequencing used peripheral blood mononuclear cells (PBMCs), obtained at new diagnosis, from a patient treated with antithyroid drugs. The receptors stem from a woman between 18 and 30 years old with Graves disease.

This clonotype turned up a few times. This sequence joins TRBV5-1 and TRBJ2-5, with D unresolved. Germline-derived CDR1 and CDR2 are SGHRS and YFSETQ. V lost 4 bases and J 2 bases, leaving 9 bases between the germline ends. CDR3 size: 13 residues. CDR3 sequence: CASSGGAQETQYF. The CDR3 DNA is TGCGCCAGCAGCGGCGGAGCTCAAGAGACCCAGTACTTC.

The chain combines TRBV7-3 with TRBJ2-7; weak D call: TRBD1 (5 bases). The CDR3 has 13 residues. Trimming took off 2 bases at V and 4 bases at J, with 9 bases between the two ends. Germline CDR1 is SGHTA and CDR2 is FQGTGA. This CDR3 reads CASSLYSGYEQYF. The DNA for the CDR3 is TGTGCCAGCAGCTTATATTCAGGGTACGAGCAGTACTTC.

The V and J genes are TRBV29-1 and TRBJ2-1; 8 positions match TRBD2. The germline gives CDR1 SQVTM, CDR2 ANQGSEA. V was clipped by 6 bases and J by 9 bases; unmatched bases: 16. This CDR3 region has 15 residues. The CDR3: CSVPRGSGSKVEQFF. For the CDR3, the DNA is TGCAGCGTCCCCCGGGGGAGCGGGAGTAAAGTTGAGCAGTTCTTC.

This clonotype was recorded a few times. The CDR3 is CASSTTRTGELFF. CDR3 nucleotide sequence: TGTGCCAGCAGCACGACTAGGACCGGGGAGCTGTTTTTT. The V call is TRBV5-4, the J call TRBJ2-2; a possible D gene is TRBD2 (6 bases). V dropped 4 bases and J dropped 5 bases, with 9 bases sitting between them. Germline V gene lookup returns CDR1 SGHNT and CDR2 YYREEE (reference sequence). The CDR3 has 13 amino acids.

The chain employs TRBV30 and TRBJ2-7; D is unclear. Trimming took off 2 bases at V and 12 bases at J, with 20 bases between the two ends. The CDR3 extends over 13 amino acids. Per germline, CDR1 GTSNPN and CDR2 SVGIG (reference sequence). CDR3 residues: CAWSNGPLRSGYF. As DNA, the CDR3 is TGTGCCTGGAGTAATGGACCGCTACGTTCGGGGTACTTC.

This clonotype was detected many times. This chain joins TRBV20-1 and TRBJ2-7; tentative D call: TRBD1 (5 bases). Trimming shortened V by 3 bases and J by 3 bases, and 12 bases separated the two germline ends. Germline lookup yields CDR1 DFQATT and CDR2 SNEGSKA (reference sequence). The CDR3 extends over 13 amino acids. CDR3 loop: CSASAGIFYEQYF. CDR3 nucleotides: TGCAGTGCTAGCGCAGGGATATTCTACGAGCAGTACTTC.

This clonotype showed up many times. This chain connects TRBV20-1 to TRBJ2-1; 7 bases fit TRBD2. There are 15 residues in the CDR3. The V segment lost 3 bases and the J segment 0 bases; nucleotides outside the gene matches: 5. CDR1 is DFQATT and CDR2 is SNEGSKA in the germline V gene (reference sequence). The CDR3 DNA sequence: TGCAGTGCTAGCCCTCTAGCGGTCTCCTACAATGAGCAGTTCTTC. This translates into CSASPLAVSYNEQFF.

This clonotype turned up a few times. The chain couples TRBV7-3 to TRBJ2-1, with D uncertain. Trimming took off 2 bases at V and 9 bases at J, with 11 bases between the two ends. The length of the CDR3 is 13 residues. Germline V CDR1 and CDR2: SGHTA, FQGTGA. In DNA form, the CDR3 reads TGTGCCAGCAGCTTACCCGGTGCTACTGAGCAGTTCTTC. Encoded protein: CASSLPGATEQFF. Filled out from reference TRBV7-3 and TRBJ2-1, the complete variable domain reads GAGVSQTPSNKVTEKGKYVELRCDPISGHTALYWYRQSLGQGPEFLIYFQGTGAADDSGLPNDRFFAVRPEGSVSTLKIQRTERGDSAVYLCASSLPGATEQFFGPGTRLTVL.

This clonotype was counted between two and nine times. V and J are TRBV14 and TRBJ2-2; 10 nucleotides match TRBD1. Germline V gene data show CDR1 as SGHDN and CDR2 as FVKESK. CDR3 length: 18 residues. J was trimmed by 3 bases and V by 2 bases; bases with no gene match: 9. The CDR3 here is CASSQIRRDRGDTGELFF. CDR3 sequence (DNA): TGTGCCAGCAGCCAAATACGCCGGGACAGGGGTGACACCGGGGAGCTGTTTTTT.

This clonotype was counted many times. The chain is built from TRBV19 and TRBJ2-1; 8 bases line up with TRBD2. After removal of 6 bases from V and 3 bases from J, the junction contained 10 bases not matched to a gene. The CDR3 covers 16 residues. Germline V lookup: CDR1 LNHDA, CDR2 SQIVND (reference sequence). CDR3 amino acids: CASSKSGGDFYNEQFF. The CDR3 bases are TGTGCCAGTAGCAAAAGCGGGGGAGACTTCTACAATGAGCAGTTCTTC.

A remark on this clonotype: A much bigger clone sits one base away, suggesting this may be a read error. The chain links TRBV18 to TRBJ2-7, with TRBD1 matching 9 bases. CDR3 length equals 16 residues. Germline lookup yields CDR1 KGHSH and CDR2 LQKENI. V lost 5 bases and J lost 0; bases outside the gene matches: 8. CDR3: CASSTGQGTSSYEQYF. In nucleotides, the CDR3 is TGTGCCAGCTCAACGGGACAGGGTACTAGCTCCTACGAGCAGTACTTC.

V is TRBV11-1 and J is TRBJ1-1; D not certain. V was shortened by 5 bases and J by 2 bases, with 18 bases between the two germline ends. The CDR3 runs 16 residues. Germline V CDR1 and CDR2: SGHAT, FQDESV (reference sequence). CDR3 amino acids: CASSRLPGGGNTEAFF. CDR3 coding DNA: TGTGCCAGCAGCCGTCTGCCCGGAGGTGGCAACACTGAAGCTTTCTTT.

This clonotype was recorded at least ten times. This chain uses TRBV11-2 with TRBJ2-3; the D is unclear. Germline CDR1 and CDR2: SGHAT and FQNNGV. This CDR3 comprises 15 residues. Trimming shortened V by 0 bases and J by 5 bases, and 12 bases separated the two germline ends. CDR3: CASSLDRPTVDTQYF. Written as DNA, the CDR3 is TGTGCCAGCAGCTTAGATCGTCCCACGGTAGATACGCAGTATTTT.

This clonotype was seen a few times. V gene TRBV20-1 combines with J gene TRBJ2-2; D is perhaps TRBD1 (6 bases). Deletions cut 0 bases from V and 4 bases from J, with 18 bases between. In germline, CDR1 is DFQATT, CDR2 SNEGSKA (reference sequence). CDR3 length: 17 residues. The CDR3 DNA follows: TGCAGTGCTAGAGATGCTGGCCGGGACACACGCACCGGGGAGCTGTTTTTT. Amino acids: CSARDAGRDTRTGELFF.

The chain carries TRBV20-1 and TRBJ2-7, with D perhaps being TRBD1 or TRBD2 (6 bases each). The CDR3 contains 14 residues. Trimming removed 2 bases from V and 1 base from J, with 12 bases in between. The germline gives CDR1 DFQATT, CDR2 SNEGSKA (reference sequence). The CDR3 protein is CSARRGAGSYEQYF. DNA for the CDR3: TGCAGTGCTAGAAGGGGGGCTGGGTCCTACGAGCAGTACTTC.

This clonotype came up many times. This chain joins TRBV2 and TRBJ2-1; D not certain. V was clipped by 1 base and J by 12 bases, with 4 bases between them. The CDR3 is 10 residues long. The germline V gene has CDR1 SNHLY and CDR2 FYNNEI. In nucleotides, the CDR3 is TGTGCCAGCAGTGAAGGGACGCAGTTCTTC. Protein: CASSEGTQFF.

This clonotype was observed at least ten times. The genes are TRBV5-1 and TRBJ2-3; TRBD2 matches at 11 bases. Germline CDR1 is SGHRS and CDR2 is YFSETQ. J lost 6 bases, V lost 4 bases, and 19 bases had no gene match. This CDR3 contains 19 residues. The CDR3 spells CASSTELAGAIVGGDTQYF. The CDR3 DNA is TGCGCCAGCAGCACGGAACTAGCGGGAGCCATAGTGGGCGGGGATACGCAGTATTTT.

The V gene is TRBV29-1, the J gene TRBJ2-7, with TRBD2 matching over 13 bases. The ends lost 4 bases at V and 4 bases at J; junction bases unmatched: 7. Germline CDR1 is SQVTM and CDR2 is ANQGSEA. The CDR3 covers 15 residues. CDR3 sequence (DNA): TGCAGCGTTGTCCGTGGACTAGCGGGAGTTTACGAGCAGTACTTC. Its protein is CSVVRGLAGVYEQYF.

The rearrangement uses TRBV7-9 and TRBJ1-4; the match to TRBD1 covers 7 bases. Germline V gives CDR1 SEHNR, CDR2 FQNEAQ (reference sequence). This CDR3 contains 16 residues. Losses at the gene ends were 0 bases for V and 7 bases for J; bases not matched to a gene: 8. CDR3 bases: TGTGCCAGCAGCTTAGCGGGACAGAACCTAATTGAAAAACTGTTTTTT. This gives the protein CASSLAGQNLIEKLFF.

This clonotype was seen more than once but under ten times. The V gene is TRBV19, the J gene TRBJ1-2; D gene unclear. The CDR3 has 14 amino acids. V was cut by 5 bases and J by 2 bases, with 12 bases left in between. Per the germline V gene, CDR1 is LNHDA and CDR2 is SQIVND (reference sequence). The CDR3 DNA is TGTGCCAGTAGTTTGGTGGAAGTAAACTATGGCTACACCTTC. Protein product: CASSLVEVNYGYTF.

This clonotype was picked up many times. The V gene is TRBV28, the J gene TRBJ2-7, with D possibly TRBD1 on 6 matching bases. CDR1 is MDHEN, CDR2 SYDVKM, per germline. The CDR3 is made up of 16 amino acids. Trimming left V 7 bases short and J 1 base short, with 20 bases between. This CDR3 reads CASMGIRATGSYEQYF. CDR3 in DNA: TGTGCCAGCATGGGGATTCGAGCGACAGGATCCTACGAGCAGTACTTC.

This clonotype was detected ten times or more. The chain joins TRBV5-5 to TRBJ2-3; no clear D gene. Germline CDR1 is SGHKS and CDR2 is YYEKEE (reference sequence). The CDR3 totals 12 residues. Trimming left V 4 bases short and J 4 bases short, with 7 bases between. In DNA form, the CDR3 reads TGTGCCAGCAGCGCCCGAGCAGATACGCAGTATTTT. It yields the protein CASSARADTQYF.

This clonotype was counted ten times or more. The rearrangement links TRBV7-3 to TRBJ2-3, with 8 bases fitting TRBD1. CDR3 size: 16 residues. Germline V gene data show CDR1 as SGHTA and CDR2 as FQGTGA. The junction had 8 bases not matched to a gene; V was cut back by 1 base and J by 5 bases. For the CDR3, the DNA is TGTGCCAGCAGCTTAATCGGGACAGGAGCAAAAGATACGCAGTATTTT. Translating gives CASSLIGTGAKDTQYF.

The chain's CDR3 is CASSGTGDLLEQYF. CDR3 bases: TGTGCCAGCAGTGGGACAGGGGACCTTCTCGAGCAGTACTTC. This chain joins TRBV2 and TRBJ2-7, with TRBD1 identical over 9 bases. Germline loops: CDR1 SNHLY, CDR2 FYNNEI. The CDR3 consists of 14 residues. With 4 bases clipped from V and 6 bases from J, the junction kept 7 bases outside the gene matches. Full variable domain (rest looked up from reference TRBV2 and TRBJ2-7): EPEVTQTPSHQVTQMGQEVILRCVPISNHLYFYWYRQILGQKVEFLVSFYNNEISEKSEIFDDQFSVERPDGSNFTLKIRSTKLEDSAMYFCASSGTGDLLEQYFGPGTRLTVT.

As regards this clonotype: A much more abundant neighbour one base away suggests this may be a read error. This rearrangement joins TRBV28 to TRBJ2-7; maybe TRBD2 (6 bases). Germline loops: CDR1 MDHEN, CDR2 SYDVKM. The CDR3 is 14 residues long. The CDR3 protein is CASSFWQDYNEQCF. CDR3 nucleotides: TGTGCCAGCAGTTTTTGGCAGGACTACAATGAGCAGTGCTTC.

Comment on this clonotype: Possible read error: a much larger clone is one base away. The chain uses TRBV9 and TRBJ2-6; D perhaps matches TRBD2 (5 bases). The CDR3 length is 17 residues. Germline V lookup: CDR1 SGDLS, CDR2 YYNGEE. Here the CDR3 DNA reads TGTGCCAACAGCGGCAGTCTGGTGGCCTCTGGGGCCAACGTCCTGACTTTC. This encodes CANSGSLVASGANVLTF.